Presented here are 31 T cell receptor beta chains from one specimen sequenced in a study of blood T cells in healthy people across ages. Combining a sample-barcoded 5' primer with a J-beta primer mix, a second PCR ran for roughly 7 to 11 cycles. TCRdb processed the 5' RACE reads anew with MiXCR; each CDR3 protein has one entry. The profile shows 730,000 or so distinct CDR3 sequences, around two fifths of them singletons. Sequenced input: blood. The receptor set was obtained from a man older than 75 in good health.

The chain couples TRBV20-1 to TRBJ2-1; D call uncertain. This CDR3 comprises 13 residues. Per the germline V gene, CDR1 is DFQATT and CDR2 is SNEGSKA (reference sequence). V dropped 5 bases and J dropped 2 bases, with 10 bases sitting between them. The CDR3 coding sequence is TGCAGTGCTCTTCCCACCCCCTACAATGAGCAGTTCTTC. This codes for CSALPTPYNEQFF.

This clonotype was detected only a few times. An end of the junction differs from the germline gene, which may be a read error. This chain connects TRBV6-2 or TRBV6-3 to TRBJ1-5, with 7 bases fitting TRBD1. Germline assignment: CDR1 MNHEY and CDR2 SVGEGT. CDR3 length: 16 amino acids. Here the CDR3 DNA reads TGTGCCAGCAGTGACTCGACAGGGATTGGCAATCAGCCCCAGCATTTT. Translating gives CASSDSTGIGNQPQHF.

A few counts support this clonotype. V usage is TRBV4-3 and J usage is TRBJ1-1; D not resolved. Germline values: CDR1 LGHNA, CDR2 YSLEER. The V end lost 3 bases, the J end lost 7 bases, and 18 bases lay between the germline ends. The CDR3 runs to 15 residues. The CDR3 DNA sequence: TGCGCCAGCAGCCAGGGGAGCCCGCTGTACATTGAAGCTTTCTTT. It specifies CASSQGSPLYIEAFF.

This rearrangement joins TRBV5-6 to TRBJ2-4; D may be TRBD2 (6 bases). Matching the DNA end better, TRBJ2-7 makes the J call doubtful. The CDR3 is 14 residues long. Germline assignment: CDR1 SGHDT and CDR2 YYEEEE. In DNA form, the CDR3 reads TGTGCCAGCAGCTTGCAGGAGGGACTCTACGAGCAGTACTTC. Its protein is CASSLQEGLYEQYF.

This clonotype was recorded a few times. This chain connects TRBV10-2 to TRBJ2-7; D is undetermined. V shed 7 bases and J shed 2 bases, with 12 bases lying between them. Germline values: CDR1 WSHSY, CDR2 SAAADI. The CDR3 runs to 13 residues. The CDR3 coding sequence is TGCGCCAGCATGGGCGGTGGGCCCTACGAGCAGTACTTC. Translating it yields CASMGGGPYEQYF.

This clonotype was counted ten times or more. The V and J genes are TRBV6-5 and TRBJ2-1, with TRBD1 identical over 8 bases. This CDR3 has 14 amino acids. Germline CDR1 is MNHEY and CDR2 is SVGAGI. The junction had 9 bases not matched to a gene; V was cut back by 5 bases and J by 9 bases. This CDR3 reads CASSPTDRGVEQFF. The CDR3 DNA reads as TGTGCCAGCAGTCCAACCGACAGGGGCGTTGAGCAGTTCTTC.

The chain combines TRBV6-2 or TRBV6-3 with TRBJ2-1; D is uncertain. Trimming removed 2 bases at V and 8 bases at J, with 10 bases between. CDR1 is MNHEY and CDR2 is SVGEGT in the germline V gene. This CDR3 spans 13 amino acids. The CDR3 sequence: CASSYIGGHEQFF. CDR3 coding DNA: TGTGCCAGCAGTTACATCGGTGGGCATGAGCAGTTCTTC.

This chain links TRBV20-1 with TRBJ2-5; no firm D call. From germline, CDR1 is DFQATT and CDR2 SNEGSKA (reference sequence). CDR3 size: 13 residues. V was trimmed by 2 bases and J by 2 bases, leaving 9 bases between them. CDR3: CSARPRRQETQYF. CDR3 in DNA: TGCAGTGCTAGACCGAGAAGGCAAGAGACCCAGTACTTC.

The chain uses TRBV30 and TRBJ2-7, with D hard to call. The ends were cut back, 2 bases at V and 0 bases at J, with 14 bases in the middle. The CDR3 totals 15 residues. Germline values: CDR1 GTSNPN, CDR2 SVGIG (reference sequence). The CDR3 is CAWSIGSRSSYEQYF. The CDR3 nucleotides read TGTGCCTGGAGTATAGGGTCGAGGAGCTCCTACGAGCAGTACTTC.

This clonotype was observed a single time. The V gene is TRBV18, the J gene TRBJ2-3; a possible D gene is TRBD1 (6 bases). V shed 3 bases and J shed 3 bases, with 16 bases lying between them. The CDR3 loop spans 16 amino acids. Germline V gives CDR1 KGHSH, CDR2 LQKENI. The CDR3 sequence is CASSPPKGVGTDTQYF. The CDR3 DNA reads as TGTGCCAGCTCACCCCCCAAGGGGGTAGGTACAGATACGCAGTATTTT.

The chain recombines TRBV20-1 with TRBJ2-5; D possibly corresponds to TRBD1 (5 bases). The J call may be incorrect, as the DNA end agrees better with TRBJ2-7. Germline V gene sequence: CDR1 DFQATT, CDR2 SNEGSKA (reference sequence). The CDR3 runs to 13 residues. CDR3 loop: CSASNRQTYEQYF. Written as DNA, the CDR3 is TGCAGTGCTAGCAACAGGCAAACCTACGAGCAGTACTTC.

This chain uses TRBV6-5 with TRBJ2-1; D not resolved. The CDR3 runs 12 residues. V was shortened by 6 bases and J by 9 bases, with 12 bases between the two germline ends. From germline, CDR1 is MNHEY and CDR2 SVGAGI. The CDR3 DNA reads TGTGCCAGCAGGAATCGGGCCCCTGAGCAGTTCTTC. Its protein is CASRNRAPEQFF.

In regard to this clonotype: A much larger clone is a single base away; this may be a read error. CDR3 DNA sequence: TGCAGCTTCCGGACGCAGAGACATCAAGAGACCCAGTACTTC. Translating it yields CSFRTQRHQETQYF. V usage is TRBV29-1 and J usage is TRBJ2-7; no clear D gene. The J call could be wrong; TRBJ2-5 is a better fit for the DNA end. The CDR3 sequence is 14 residues long. Looked up from germline, CDR1 is SQVTM and CDR2 is ANQGSEA.

In DNA, the CDR3 is TGCGCCAGCAGCTGGACTTCAACTAATGAAAAACTGTTTTTT. Encoded protein: CASSWTSTNEKLFF. The chain is built from TRBV5-1 and TRBJ1-4, with D unresolved. This CDR3 spans 14 amino acids. Trimming left V 3 bases short and J 0 bases short, with 6 bases between. Germline V gives CDR1 SGHRS, CDR2 YFSETQ.

A few counts support this clonotype. The chain joins TRBV4-3 to TRBJ2-7; D might be TRBD1 or TRBD2, each matching 6 bases. V lost 4 bases and J 5 bases, leaving 15 bases between the germline ends. Per germline, CDR1 LGHNA and CDR2 YSLEER. This CDR3 comprises 14 residues. CDR3 nucleotide sequence: TGCGCCAGCAGCCTTCGGAACGGGGGCGACGAGCAGTACTTC. This translates into CASSLRNGGDEQYF.

The gene calls are TRBV14 and TRBJ2-3, with 9 nucleotides matching TRBD2. J was trimmed by 3 bases and V by 0 bases; bases with no gene match: 4. This CDR3 contains 16 residues. Germline assignment: CDR1 SGHDN and CDR2 FVKESK. CDR3: CASSQDRLAGTDTQYF. CDR3 coding DNA: TGTGCCAGCAGCCAAGATCGTCTAGCGGGGACAGATACGCAGTATTTT.

CDR3 sequence: CASSQNSGGAGEQYF. The CDR3 DNA follows: TGTGCCAGCAGCCAAAATAGCGGGGGGGCGGGCGAGCAGTACTTC. The chain has TRBV3-1 and TRBJ2-7; 11 nucleotides match TRBD2. The V gene's germline CDR1 is LGHDT and CDR2 YNNKEL (reference sequence). The trim removed 2 bases at V and 6 bases at J, leaving 6 bases unmatched. The CDR3 is 15 amino acids.

V usage is TRBV10-1 and J usage is TRBJ2-1; 8 nucleotides align to TRBD1. Germline V CDR1 and CDR2: WNHNN, SYGVQD (reference sequence). The junction had 5 bases not matched to a gene; V was cut back by 2 bases and J by 8 bases. This CDR3 is 14 amino acids long. The CDR3 sequence: CASSEGQGAYEQFF. As DNA, the CDR3 is TGCGCCAGCAGTGAGGGGCAGGGGGCCTATGAGCAGTTCTTC.

The J gene is TRBJ2-6, the V gene TRBV28; D ambiguous. This CDR3 has 15 residues. The germline gives CDR1 MDHEN, CDR2 SYDVKM. Trimming removed 5 bases from V and 0 bases from J, with 8 bases in between. As DNA, the CDR3 is TGTGCCAGCAGTCCGATTCGCTCTGGGGCCAACGTCCTGACTTTC. Translating gives CASSPIRSGANVLTF. Full variable domain (missing parts from reference TRBV28 and TRBJ2-6): DVKVTQSSRYLVKRTGEKVFLECVQDMDHENMFWYRQDPGLGLRLIYFSYDVKMKEKGDIPEGYSVSREKKERFSLILESASTNQTSMYLCASSPIRSGANVLTFGAGSRLTVL.

This clonotype showed up many times. The gene calls are TRBV9 and TRBJ1-2, with 10 nucleotides matching TRBD1. CDR1 SGDLS and CDR2 YYNGEE come from the germline V gene. This CDR3 region has 14 residues. The trim removed 3 bases at V and 8 bases at J, leaving 7 bases unmatched. The CDR3 coding sequence is TGTGCCAGCAGCGCCAGGGACAGGGGAGGAGGCTACACCTTC. Protein: CASSARDRGGGYTF.

This clonotype was seen many times. V usage is TRBV20-1 and J usage is TRBJ2-1; D uncertain. Trimming removed 2 bases from V and 12 bases from J, with 8 bases in between. Germline lookup yields CDR1 DFQATT and CDR2 SNEGSKA (reference sequence). The CDR3 covers 10 residues. CDR3 in DNA: TGCAGTGCTAGACTATTGGGGCAGTTCTTC. Its translation: CSARLLGQFF.

The sample holds one count of this clonotype. One end of the junction varies from germline; a read error may be responsible. This rearrangement joins TRBV5-1 to TRBJ1-2; 10 bases are shared with TRBD1. The CDR3 covers 17 residues. Per germline, CDR1 SGHRS and CDR2 YFSETQ. This CDR3 reads CASSSRRDRGLLYDYTF. The CDR3 bases are TGCGCCAGCAGCTCGCGCCGGGACAGGGGACTTCTTTATGACTACACCTTC.

V is TRBV5-1 and J is TRBJ2-1; D is ambiguous. V lost 5 bases and J lost 5, with 11 bases in between. The CDR3 totals 13 residues. CDR1 and CDR2 (germline): SGHRS, YFSETQ. CDR3 protein: CASRAVVNNEQFF. CDR3 sequence (DNA): TGCGCCAGCAGGGCAGTGGTAAACAATGAGCAGTTCTTC.

This chain connects TRBV11-1 to TRBJ2-1; 7 bases align to TRBD2. This CDR3 has 13 amino acids. V trimming: 4 bases; J trimming: 5 bases; junction bases outside the gene matches: 2. Per the germline V gene, CDR1 is SGHAT and CDR2 is FQDESV (reference sequence). CDR3 in DNA: TGTGCCAGCAGCTCGGGAGGAGACAATGAGCAGTTCTTC. Translation: CASSSGGDNEQFF.

In this sample, this clonotype turned up a few times. This chain connects TRBV20-1 to TRBJ2-3; 12 positions match TRBD1. Germline loops: CDR1 DFQATT, CDR2 SNEGSKA (reference sequence). The CDR3 extends over 16 amino acids. V lost 6 bases and J lost 2; bases outside the gene matches: 9. CDR3 bases: TGCAGTGCCCCAGCAGGGACAGGGGGCCACACAGATACGCAGTATTTT. Its translation: CSAPAGTGGHTDTQYF.

The rearrangement uses TRBV18 and TRBJ1-5; D call uncertain. CDR3 length: 15 amino acids. The V end lost 2 bases, the J end lost 1 base, and 9 bases lay between the germline ends. The germline V gene has CDR1 KGHSH and CDR2 LQKENI. The CDR3 loop reads CASSPYVLSNQPQHF. The CDR3 DNA follows: TGTGCCAGCTCACCATACGTTTTGAGCAATCAGCCCCAGCATTTT. Supplemented by reference TRBV18 and TRBJ1-5, the full variable domain reads NAGVMQNPRHLVRRRGQEARLRCSPMKGHSHVYWYRQLPEEGLKFMVYLQKENIIDESGMPKERFSAEFPKEGPSILRIQQVVRGDSAAYFCASSPYVLSNQPQHFGDGTRLSIL.

The V call is TRBV6-1, the J call TRBJ2-4, with 7 bases matching TRBD1. The DNA end is a closer match to TRBJ2-7, so the J assignment may be wrong. The CDR3 is 13 amino acids. Germline V gives CDR1 MNHNS, CDR2 SASEGT. CDR3 nucleotides: TGTGCCAGCAGTGCAGACAGGGAATACGAGCAGTACTTC. Translation: CASSADREYEQYF.

This clonotype was recorded a few times. One base away lies a much larger clone, so this may be a sequencing read error. The chain uses TRBV7-8 and TRBJ2-5; 8 positions agree with TRBD2. CDR1 is SGHVS, CDR2 FQNEAQ, per germline. The J segment lost 11 bases and the V segment lost 3 bases, leaving 29 bases of the junction unmatched. This CDR3 has 20 amino acids. CDR3 in amino acids: CASSFFRGLVVPGKNNEQYF. The CDR3 bases are TGTGCCAGCAGCTTCTTCCGGGGACTAGTCGTCCCCGGAAAAAACAATGAGCAGTACTTC.

This clonotype has just a few counts. V and J are TRBV7-2 and TRBJ2-2, with TRBD1 matching 8 bases. CDR3 length: 17 residues. Germline V gene data show CDR1 as SGHTA and CDR2 as FQGNSA. Trimming took 4 bases from V and 7 from J; bases not matched to a gene: 14. CDR3 nucleotide sequence: TGTGCCAGCAGCTCGTTTCCGGGACAGGCCATAGGCGGGGAGCTGTTTTTT. Protein: CASSSFPGQAIGGELFF.

This clonotype was observed a few times. This chain connects TRBV4-3 to TRBJ2-4; 8 positions agree with TRBD1. Looked up from germline, CDR1 is LGHNA and CDR2 is YSLEER. This CDR3 comprises 16 residues. V shed 2 bases and J 4 bases; nucleotides not matched to a gene: 7. The CDR3 reads CASSQSRQGLKNIQYF. The CDR3 region has the DNA TGCGCCAGCAGCCAATCTAGACAGGGGTTGAAAAACATTCAGTACTTC.

The CDR3, as DNA: TGTGCCAGCAGTTCCGTCTGGACAGGGAACCAAGAGACCCAGTACTTC. The encoded protein is CASSSVWTGNQETQYF. This chain connects TRBV28 to TRBJ2-5; 8 nucleotides line up with TRBD1. The CDR3 runs 16 residues. The germline CDR1 and CDR2 sequences are MDHEN and SYDVKM. V shed 4 bases, J shed 0 bases, and the junction held 7 bases outside the gene matches.